This entry lists 10 T cell receptor beta chains sequenced from one sample in a study of cytomegalovirus exposure and HLA in healthy donors (dated by TCRdb to the late 2010s). The library was prepared using the immunoSEQ multiplex PCR assay. TCRdb re-hosts the immuneACCESS table, in-frame sequences only. Its copies lack some clones; in the studies checked, an unresolved V gene accounts for under half of them, and the cause for the rest is not known. This sample comprises fewer than 70,000 clones, approximately 96% of them detected only once. The top ten clonotypes cover 0.9% to 1% of the sample. Sequenced: PBMCs. These receptors were taken from a man aged 18 to 30 in good health and CMV-seronegative.

This chain connects TRBV7-2 to TRBJ2-7, with D perhaps matching TRBD2 (6 bases). In germline, CDR1 is SGHTA, CDR2 FQGNSA. Trimming cost V 1 base and J 1 base, with 11 bases left between them. This CDR3 comprises 15 residues. The CDR3 coding sequence is TGTGCCAGCAGCTTAGGCGGGGCGCGGTCCTACGAGCAGTACTTC. Translated: CASSLGGARSYEQYF.

The gene calls are TRBV18 and TRBJ1-5, with 10 bases matching TRBD1. The CDR3 has 15 residues. The ends lost 3 bases at V and 6 bases at J; junction bases unmatched: 5. Germline loops: CDR1 KGHSH, CDR2 LQKENI. CDR3 residues: CASSPGTGEPQPQHF. The DNA for the CDR3 is TGTGCCAGCTCACCTGGGACAGGGGAGCCTCAGCCCCAGCATTTT.

The rearrangement joins TRBV6-1 to TRBJ1-2; perhaps TRBD1 as D (6 bases). CDR1 and CDR2 from the germline V gene are MNHNS and SASEGT. This CDR3 is 13 amino acids long. Trimming shortened V by 6 bases and J by 7 bases, and 15 bases separated the two germline ends. The CDR3: CASREGGNPGYTF. CDR3 DNA: TGTGCCAGCAGAGAGGGGGGGAACCCTGGCTACACCTTC.

This chain uses TRBV5-1 with TRBJ2-1, with D maybe TRBD2 (5 bases). V shed 3 bases and J shed 10 bases, with 11 bases lying between them. The length of the CDR3 is 12 residues. Germline V gene sequence: CDR1 SGHRS, CDR2 YFSETQ. The CDR3 loop is CASSYLSDEQFF. In DNA form, the CDR3 reads TGCGCCAGCAGCTACCTTAGCGACGAGCAGTTCTTC.

V gene TRBV29-1 combines with J gene TRBJ1-4; perhaps TRBD1 as D (6 bases). The CDR3 sequence is 14 residues long. The ends were cut back, 2 bases at V and 8 bases at J, with 15 bases in the middle. Germline V CDR1 and CDR2: SQVTM, ANQGSEA. The CDR3 here is CSVEIGGAREKLFF. As DNA, the CDR3 is TGCAGCGTTGAAATAGGGGGGGCTAGGGAAAAACTGTTTTTT. The whole variable domain, remainder taken from reference TRBV29-1 and TRBJ1-4, is SAVISQKPSRDICQRGTSLTIQCQVDSQVTMMFWYRQQPGQSLTLIATANQGSEATYESGFVIDKFPISRPNLTFSTLTVSNMSPEDSSIYLCSVEIGGAREKLFFGSGTQLSVL.

This clone appeared once. The chain carries TRBV5-1 and TRBJ2-6; 7 bases match TRBD1. This CDR3 is 16 amino acids long. V lost 3 bases to trimming and J lost 1 base; unmatched junction nucleotides: 4. CDR1 is SGHRS and CDR2 is YFSETQ in the germline V gene. CDR3 coding DNA: TGCGCCAGCAGCTGGACAGGAGAGTCTGGGGCCAACGTCCTGACTTTC. Encoded protein: CASSWTGESGANVLTF.

This rearrangement joins TRBV4-1 to TRBJ2-1; 7 positions match TRBD1. The length of the CDR3 is 14 residues. Germline lookup yields CDR1 MGHRA and CDR2 YSYEKL. The trim removed 5 bases at V and 6 bases at J, leaving 7 bases unmatched. The CDR3 region has the DNA TGCGCCAGCAGCTACACCGGGACAGTCAATGAGCAGTTCTTC. Translated: CASSYTGTVNEQFF.

The chain recombines TRBV19 with TRBJ2-1, with 10 bases matching TRBD2. The germline V gene has CDR1 LNHDA and CDR2 SQIVND (reference sequence). The length of the CDR3 is 15 residues. Germline trimming cut 5 bases from V and 8 bases from J; bases unmatched to any gene: 9. For the CDR3, the DNA is TGTGCCAGTAGTGTCGCGGGACTAGCGAGCGATGAGCAGTTCTTC. Translating gives CASSVAGLASDEQFF.

The chain uses TRBV7-3 and TRBJ2-5, with 7 nucleotides matching TRBD2. This CDR3 contains 18 residues. In germline, CDR1 is SGHTA, CDR2 FQGTGA. V trimming: 3 bases; J trimming: 2 bases; junction bases outside the gene matches: 15. CDR3 sequence reads: CASSFGGRVGEEQETQYF. CDR3 nucleotides: TGTGCCAGCAGCTTTGGGGGGAGGGTGGGTGAGGAGCAAGAGACCCAGTACTTC.

This clone has only a few counts. This chain links TRBV6-4 with TRBJ2-2, with D perhaps TRBD1 (6 bases). CDR3 length: 14 residues. The V and J ends lost 5 bases and 5 bases respectively, with 12 bases between them. CDR1 MRHNA and CDR2 SNTAGT come from the germline V gene. CDR3: CASSQGLETGELFF. CDR3 coding DNA: TGTGCCAGCAGTCAGGGGCTAGAGACCGGGGAGCTGTTTTTT.